A selection of T cell receptor beta chains follows, all from one sample in a study of CD8 T cells in Susac syndrome. TCRdb re-called the immunoSEQ multiplex PCR reads with MiXCR, one entry per CDR3 protein. This sample has about 440,000 distinct CDR3 sequences, with approximately 89% found just once. The sequencing sample was made of CD8+ T cells from PBMCs. The receptors here all came from a human donor with multiple sclerosis. Each CDR3 is given with its conserved first and last residue.

CDR3: CASGHTDTQYF; V: TRBV27; J: TRBJ2-3
CDR3: CSVGDDAYEQYF; V: TRBV29-1; J: TRBJ2-7
CDR3: CASSYRGDSRDTSSYEQYF; V: TRBV6-5; J: TRBJ2-7
CDR3: CASSQEGKGYEQYF; V: TRBV3-1; J: TRBJ2-7
CDR3: CASSLEPAGGSTGELFF; V: TRBV7-2; J: TRBJ2-2
CDR3: CASTSGETYQPQHF; V: TRBV6-1; J: TRBJ1-5
CDR3: CASSQERGEGGYTF; V: TRBV4-1; J: TRBJ1-2
CDR3: CASSSGRDYEQYF; V: TRBV18; J: TRBJ2-7
CDR3: CATSGQENEQFF; V: TRBV24-1; J: TRBJ2-1
CDR3: CASASGGSYNEQFF; V: TRBV7-9; J: TRBJ2-1
CDR3: CASSPRTASTDTQYF; V: TRBV7-9; J: TRBJ2-3
CDR3: CASTIIPGANVLTF; V: TRBV10-2; J: TRBJ2-6
CDR3: CASSIIGLELQETQYF; V: TRBV28; J: TRBJ2-5
CDR3: CASSPSGRWAYEQYF; V: TRBV6-1; J: TRBJ2-7
CDR3: CSVELEGSGYTF; V: TRBV29-1; J: TRBJ1-2
CDR3: CAISEKWDRSDEQYF; V: TRBV10-3; J: TRBJ2-7
CDR3: CASSSRSSYEQYF; V: TRBV7-9; J: TRBJ2-7
CDR3: CASSSRGRIEQFF; V: TRBV2; J: TRBJ2-1
CDR3: CASSPVFPGGYNEQFF; V: TRBV4-1; J: TRBJ2-1
CDR3: CASSFGGETQCF; V: TRBV5-4; J: TRBJ2-5
CDR3: CAWSTIIQGTGTEAFF; V: TRBV30; J: TRBJ1-1
CDR3: CASSQDWVGVETQYF; V: TRBV3-1; J: TRBJ2-5
CDR3: CASSMVWDTNYEQYF; V: TRBV19; J: TRBJ2-7
CDR3: CASSEDSGPVISGNTIYF; V: TRBV6-1; J: TRBJ1-3
CDR3: CASSQTGLDRPQHF; V: TRBV6-2/TRBV6-3; J: TRBJ1-5
CDR3: CASSPPIDRYEQYF; V: TRBV7-9; J: TRBJ2-7
CDR3: CAGGPGQFNQPQHF; V: TRBV19; J: TRBJ1-5
CDR3: CAWSYGTAGYEQYF; V: TRBV30; J: TRBJ2-7
CDR3: CASSLEAGDLYEQYF; V: TRBV11-2; J: TRBJ2-7
CDR3: CATNSGRSIDEQFF; V: TRBV6-5; J: TRBJ2-1